This T cell receptor (beta chain) emerged from a study of CD8+ T cells in alopecia areata. Background on the study: Twice daily, treated patients received 5 to 10 mg of oral tofacitinib. Tofacitinib dosing lasted 6 to 18 months, which was then followed by 6 months off drug.

Treatment defined: oral pan-JAK inhibitor, 5-10 mg twice daily. Once RNA had been extracted, it was reverse transcribed into cDNA to act as the sequencing template. Measured with immunoSEQ multiplex PCR; TCRdb has only the in-frame clones, and not every one. The sample holds 95,000 to 110,000 clones, roughly 84% seen once. Per germline, CDR1 MNHEY and CDR2 SMNVEV (reference sequence). Trimming pared 2 bases from V and 0 bases from J, leaving 9 bases between. The CDR3 extends over 15 amino acids. The input for sequencing was CD8+ T cells sorted from blood, taken at week 24, from a patient treated with tofacitinib. This receptor was taken from a human donor with alopecia areata. The chain employs TRBV27 and TRBJ2-3, with D possibly TRBD1 on 5 matching bases. In DNA, the CDR3 is TGTGCCAGCAGTTTAGGACAATTTAGCACAGATACGCAGTATTTT. Translation: CASSLGQFSTDTQYF.